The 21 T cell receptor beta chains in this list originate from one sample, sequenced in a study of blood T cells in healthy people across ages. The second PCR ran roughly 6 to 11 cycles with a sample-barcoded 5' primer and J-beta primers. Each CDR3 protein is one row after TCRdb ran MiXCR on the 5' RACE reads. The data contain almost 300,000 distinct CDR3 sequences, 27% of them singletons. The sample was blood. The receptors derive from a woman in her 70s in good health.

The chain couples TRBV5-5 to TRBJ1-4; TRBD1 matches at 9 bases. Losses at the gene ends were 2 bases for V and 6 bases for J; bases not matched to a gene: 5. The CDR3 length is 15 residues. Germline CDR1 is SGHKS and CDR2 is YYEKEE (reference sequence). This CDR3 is CASSFTGGDDEKLFF. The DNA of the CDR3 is TGTGCCAGCAGCTTTACAGGGGGCGACGATGAAAAACTGTTTTTT.

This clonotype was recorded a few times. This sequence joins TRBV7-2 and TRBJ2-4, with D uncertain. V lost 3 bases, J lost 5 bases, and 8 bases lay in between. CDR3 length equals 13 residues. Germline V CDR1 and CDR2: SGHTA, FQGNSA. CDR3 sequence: CASSLGAQNIQYF. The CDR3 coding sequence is TGTGCCAGCAGCTTGGGCGCTCAAAACATTCAGTACTTC.

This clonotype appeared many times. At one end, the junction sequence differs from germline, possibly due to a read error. Written as DNA, the CDR3 is TGTGCCAGCACATCGAGCCGATTTCGGTATTTT. Amino acid sequence: CASTSSRFRYF. The rearrangement links TRBV28 to TRBJ1-4; D remains ambiguous. Germline CDR1 and CDR2: MDHEN and SYDVKM. The CDR3 extends over 11 amino acids.

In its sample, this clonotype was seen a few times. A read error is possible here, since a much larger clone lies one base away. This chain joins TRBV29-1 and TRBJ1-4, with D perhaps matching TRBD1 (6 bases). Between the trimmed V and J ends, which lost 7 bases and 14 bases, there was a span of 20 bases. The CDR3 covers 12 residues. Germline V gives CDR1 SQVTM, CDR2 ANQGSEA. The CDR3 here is CSAGEAILGLFF. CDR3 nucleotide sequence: TGCAGCGCAGGGGAGGCCATCTTGGGTCTGTTTTTT.

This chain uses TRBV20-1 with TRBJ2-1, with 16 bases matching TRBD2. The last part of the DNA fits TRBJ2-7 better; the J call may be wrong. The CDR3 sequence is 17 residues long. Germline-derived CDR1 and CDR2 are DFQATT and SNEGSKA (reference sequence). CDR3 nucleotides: TGCAGTGCTACCTCGGGACTAGCGGGAGGGCACTCCTACGAGCAGTACTTC. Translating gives CSATSGLAGGHSYEQYF.

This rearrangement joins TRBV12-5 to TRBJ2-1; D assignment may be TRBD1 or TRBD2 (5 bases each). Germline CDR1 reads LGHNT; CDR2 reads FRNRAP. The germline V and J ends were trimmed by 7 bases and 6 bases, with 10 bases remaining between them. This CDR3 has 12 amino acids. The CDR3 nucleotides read TGTGCTAGTGAAGGGACCATCAATGAGCAGTTCTTC. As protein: CASEGTINEQFF.

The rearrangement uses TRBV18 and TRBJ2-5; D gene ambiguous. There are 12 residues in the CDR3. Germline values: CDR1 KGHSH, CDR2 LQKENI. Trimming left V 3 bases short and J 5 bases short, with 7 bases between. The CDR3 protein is CASSPMTETQYF. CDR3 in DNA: TGTGCCAGCTCACCTATGACCGAGACCCAGTACTTC.

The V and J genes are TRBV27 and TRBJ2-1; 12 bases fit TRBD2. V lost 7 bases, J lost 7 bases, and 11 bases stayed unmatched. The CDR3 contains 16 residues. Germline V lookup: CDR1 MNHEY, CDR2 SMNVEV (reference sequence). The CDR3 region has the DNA TGTGCCAGCAACAACCTAGCGACTAGCGGGAGTAATGAGCAGTTCTTC. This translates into CASNNLATSGSNEQFF.

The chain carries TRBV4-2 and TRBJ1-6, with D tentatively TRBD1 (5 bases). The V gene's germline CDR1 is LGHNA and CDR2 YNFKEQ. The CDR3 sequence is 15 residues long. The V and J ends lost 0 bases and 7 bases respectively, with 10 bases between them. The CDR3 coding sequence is TGTGCCAGCAGCCAAGAAGGGCAGGGAAATTCACCCCTCCACTTT. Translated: CASSQEGQGNSPLHF.

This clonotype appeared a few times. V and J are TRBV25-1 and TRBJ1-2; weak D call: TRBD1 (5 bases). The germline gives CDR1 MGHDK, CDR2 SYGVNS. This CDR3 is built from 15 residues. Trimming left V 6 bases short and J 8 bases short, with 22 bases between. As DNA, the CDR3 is TGTGCCAGCAGCCTTGCCGAGGGGCTAGTCACGGGCTACACCTTC. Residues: CASSLAEGLVTGYTF.

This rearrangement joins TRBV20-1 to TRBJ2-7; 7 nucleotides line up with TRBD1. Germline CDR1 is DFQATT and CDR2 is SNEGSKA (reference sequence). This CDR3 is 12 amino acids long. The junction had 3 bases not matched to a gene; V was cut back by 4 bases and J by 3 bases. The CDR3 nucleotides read TGCAGTGCTACCGGACAGGTCTACGAGCAGTACTTC. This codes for CSATGQVYEQYF.

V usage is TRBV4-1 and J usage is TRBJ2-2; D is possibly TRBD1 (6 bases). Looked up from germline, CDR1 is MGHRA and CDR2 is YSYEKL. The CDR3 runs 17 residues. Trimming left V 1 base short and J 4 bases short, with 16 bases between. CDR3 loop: CASSQGQARSRTGELFF. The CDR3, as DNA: TGCGCCAGCAGCCAAGGACAGGCACGATCGCGCACCGGGGAGCTGTTTTTT.

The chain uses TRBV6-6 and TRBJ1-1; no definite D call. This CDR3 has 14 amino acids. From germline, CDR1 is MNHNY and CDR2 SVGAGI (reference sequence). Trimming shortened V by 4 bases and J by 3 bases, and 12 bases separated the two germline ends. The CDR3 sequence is CASSSPPEDTEAFF. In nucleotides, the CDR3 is TGTGCCAGCAGTTCCCCCCCTGAGGACACTGAAGCTTTCTTT.

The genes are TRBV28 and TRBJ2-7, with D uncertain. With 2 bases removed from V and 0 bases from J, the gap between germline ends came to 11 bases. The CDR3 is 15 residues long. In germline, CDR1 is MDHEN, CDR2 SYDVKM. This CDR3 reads CASSLDRRISYEQYF. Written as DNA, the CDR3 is TGTGCCAGCAGTTTAGATCGACGGATCTCCTACGAGCAGTACTTC.

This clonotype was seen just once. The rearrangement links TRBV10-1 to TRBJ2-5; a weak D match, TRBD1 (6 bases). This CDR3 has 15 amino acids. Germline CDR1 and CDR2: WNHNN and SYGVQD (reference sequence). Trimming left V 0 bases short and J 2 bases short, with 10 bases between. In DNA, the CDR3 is TGCGCCAGCAGTGAGTCAGGGGGACGTCAAGAGACCCAGTACTTC. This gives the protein CASSESGGRQETQYF.

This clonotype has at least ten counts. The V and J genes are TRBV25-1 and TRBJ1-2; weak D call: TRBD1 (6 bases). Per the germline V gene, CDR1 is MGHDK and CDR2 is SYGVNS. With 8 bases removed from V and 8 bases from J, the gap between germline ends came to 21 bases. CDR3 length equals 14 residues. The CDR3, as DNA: TGTGCCAGCCGACCACAGGGCTCTGATCAAGGCTACACCTTC. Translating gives CASRPQGSDQGYTF.

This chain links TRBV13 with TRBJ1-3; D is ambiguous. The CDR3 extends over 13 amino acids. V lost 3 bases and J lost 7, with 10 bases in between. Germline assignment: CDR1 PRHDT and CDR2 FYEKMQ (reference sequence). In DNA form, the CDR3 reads TGTGCCAGCAGCTTGAGGGCTCGGAACACCATATATTTT. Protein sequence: CASSLRARNTIYF.

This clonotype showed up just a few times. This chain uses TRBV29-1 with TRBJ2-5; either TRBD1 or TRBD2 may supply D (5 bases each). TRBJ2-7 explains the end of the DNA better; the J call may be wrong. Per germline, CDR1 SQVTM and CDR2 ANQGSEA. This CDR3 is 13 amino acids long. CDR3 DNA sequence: TGCAGCGTTGAATTGGGGGACGGCTACGAGCAGTACTTC. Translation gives CSVELGDGYEQYF.

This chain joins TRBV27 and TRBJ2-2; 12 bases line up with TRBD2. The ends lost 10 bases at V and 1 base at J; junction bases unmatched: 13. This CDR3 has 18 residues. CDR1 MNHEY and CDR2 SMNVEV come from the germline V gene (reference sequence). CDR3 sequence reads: CATRRTSGTLQNTGELFF. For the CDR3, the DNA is TGTGCCACCCGTCGGACTAGCGGGACCCTGCAGAACACCGGGGAGCTGTTTTTT.

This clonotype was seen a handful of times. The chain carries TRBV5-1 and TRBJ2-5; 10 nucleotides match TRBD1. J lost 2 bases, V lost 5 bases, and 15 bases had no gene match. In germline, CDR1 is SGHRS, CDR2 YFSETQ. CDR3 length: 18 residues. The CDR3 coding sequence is TGCGCCAGCAGTCCGGGACAGGGGTCAACACACTTTCAAGAGACCCAGTACTTC. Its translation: CASSPGQGSTHFQETQYF. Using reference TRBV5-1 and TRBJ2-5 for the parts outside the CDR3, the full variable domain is KAGVTQTPRYLIKTRGQQVTLSCSPISGHRSVSWYQQTPGQGLQFLFEYFSETQRNKGNFPGRFSGRQFSNSRSEMNVSTLELGDSALYLCASSPGQGSTHFQETQYFGPGTRLLVL.

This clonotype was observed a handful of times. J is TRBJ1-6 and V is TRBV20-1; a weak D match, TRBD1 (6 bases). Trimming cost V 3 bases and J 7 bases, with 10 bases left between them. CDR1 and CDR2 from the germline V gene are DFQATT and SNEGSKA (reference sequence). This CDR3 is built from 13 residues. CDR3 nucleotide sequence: TGCAGTGCTAGCAGGCAGGGGAATTCACCCCTCCACTTT. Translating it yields CSASRQGNSPLHF.